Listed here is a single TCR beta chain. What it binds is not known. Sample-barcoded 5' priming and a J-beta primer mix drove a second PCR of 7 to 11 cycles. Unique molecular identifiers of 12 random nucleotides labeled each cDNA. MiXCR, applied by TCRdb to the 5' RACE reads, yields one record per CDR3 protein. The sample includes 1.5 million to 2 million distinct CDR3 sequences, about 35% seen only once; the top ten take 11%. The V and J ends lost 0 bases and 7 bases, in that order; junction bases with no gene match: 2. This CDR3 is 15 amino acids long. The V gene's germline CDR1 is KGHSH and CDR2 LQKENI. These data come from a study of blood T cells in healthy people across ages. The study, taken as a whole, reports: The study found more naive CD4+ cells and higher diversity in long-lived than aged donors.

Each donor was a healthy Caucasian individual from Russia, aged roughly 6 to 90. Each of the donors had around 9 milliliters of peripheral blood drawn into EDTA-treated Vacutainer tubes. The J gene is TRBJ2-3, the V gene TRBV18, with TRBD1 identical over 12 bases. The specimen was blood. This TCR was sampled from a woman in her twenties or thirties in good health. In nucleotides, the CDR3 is TGTGCCAGCTCACCACCTGGGACAGGGGGCTATACGCAGTATTTT. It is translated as CASSPPGTGGYTQYF.